Ten or more counts support the clone carrying this T cell receptor beta chain. Its antigen remains unknown. Thyroid ultrasound, orbital computed tomography, clinical symptoms, and serum thyroxine and TRAb underpinned diagnoses. Trimming removed 5 bases from V and 5 bases from J, with 16 bases in between. This CDR3 contains 14 residues. The germline V gene encodes CDR1 SGHRS and CDR2 YFSETQ. These data come from a study of T cells in Graves' hyperthyroidism and ophthalmopathy. Whole-study results and caveats: The model predicted ophthalmopathy a median around 6.5 months before onset. Ophthalmopathy was distinguished from stable hyperthyroidism by 13 V-J signatures.

The investigators amplified TCR beta CDR3 regions from RNA transcripts. A set of HTBI primers served as the primers for a first-round RT-PCR of the TCR CDR3. TCRdb called the multiplex PCR reads again in MiXCR, with one record for every CDR3 protein. The sample holds more than 500,000 distinct CDR3 sequences, 35% to 55% seen once. V gene TRBV5-1 combines with J gene TRBJ2-5; possible D gene TRBD1, 5 bases. The receptor was isolated from an adult woman with Graves' disease, either hyperthyroidism or ophthalmopathy (not recorded which). The sample taken for sequencing was peripheral blood or thyroid tissue (not recorded which). CDR3 DNA sequence: TGCGCCAGCAGACACAGGCTTGGAAGCGAGACCCAGTACTTC. Protein: CASRHRLGSETQYF.